This T cell receptor beta chain was sequenced for a study of blood T cells in healthy people across ages (dated by TCRdb to between 2015 and 2016). Broadly, across the study: In model experiments, roughly one uniquely barcoded TCR beta cDNA molecule per two T cells was captured by template switching. To avoid experimental bias, donors of different ages were spread randomly across the sequencing lanes. To track age-related changes in TCR beta repertoire diversity, the study relied on deep sequencing normalized with unique cDNA molecular identifiers. For two donors (one aged 18 to 29 and one aged 80 or older), the study analyzed two additional independent replicas of 1 million unique cDNA reads from the same blood draw. The donors were divided into four age groups: young (average about 15 years), middle-aged (roughly 40), aged (about 62) and long-lived (about 79). Broad study findings and their caveats: Estimates of total diversity from one million sequenced T cells were regarded as lower bounds and underestimates. As age increased, observed TCR beta diversity per million T cells dropped in a roughly linear way, and a significant reduction was already evident by age around 41. Compared with the aged group, the long-lived group had more naive CD4+ T cells, fewer expanded clones and increased TCR diversity, a pattern suggesting age selection. There was a strong correlation between observed TCR beta diversity and the percentage of naive T cells measured by flow cytometry. Because the CMV infection status of the donors was unknown, age-related changes in expanded clonotypes may potentially have been confounded. Conclusive comparison of naive and antigen-experienced compartments was prevented by the profiling of bulk unsorted PBMCs.

Library creation used 5' RACE. The sequencing machine was an Illumina HiSeq 2500. A second PCR of roughly 7 to 11 cycles was performed with a sample-barcoded 5' primer and a J-beta primer mix. Each TCR beta cDNA molecule received a unique molecular identifier from a template-switch 5' adaptor carrying 12 random nucleotides. Each sample yielded at least 2.5 million CDR3-containing paired-end reads. First-strand cDNA synthesis was performed from all RNA using the Mint cDNA synthesis kit, with priming by a TRBC-specific oligonucleotide. All cDNA was treated with uracil-DNA glycosylase and then went through a first 18-cycle PCR with the universal primers M1SS and BC2_uni_R. Under the source paper's analysis protocol: Each sample was normalized by randomly selecting 1 million high-quality reads, each carrying a distinct molecular identifier. Instead of being binned into consensus sequences, reads with shared molecular identifiers were discarded. MiTCR, set to a Q25 quality threshold and the strictest error-elimination algorithm, was used for CDR3 identification, clonotype clustering and error correction. A nonparametric unseen species model with Euler transformation was used to estimate a lower bound on total TCR beta diversity. Through fastp at Q25 and MiXCR, TCRdb rebuilt clones from the public reads, retaining in-frame beta chains. Identical CDR3 protein sequences are pooled into one entry, listed with their most common genes and DNA. These V and J calls derive from TCRdb rather than the authors' analysis. In all, the sample holds 730,000 or so distinct CDR3 sequences, and 40% to 45% of those were seen once. Of the sample, 20% falls within the top ten clones.

The 39 donors, aged 6 to 90 years, were systemically healthy Caucasian individuals from Russia. Approximately 9 milliliters of peripheral blood were collected from each donor into EDTA-treated Vacutainer tubes. Ficoll-Paque density-gradient centrifugation was used to isolate PBMCs, with at least 7 million per sample. Trizol reagent was used to extract total RNA from the PBMCs, yielding at least 6 micrograms per sample. Naive CD45RAhigh/CD27high T cell percentages were measured by flow cytometry on a PBMC aliquot from every donor. As to this clonotype: This receptor's antigen is unknown. Base qualities were left out, and no much larger clone turns up one base away.

Sequencing was done on a sample of blood. The sequence derives from a woman aged 60 to 75 in good health.

The CDR3 is CSATQGSGTEAFF. The bases are TGCAGTGCTACACAGGGGTCCGGCACTGAAGCTTTCTTT. The V gene is TRBV20-1 and the J gene is TRBJ1-1; TRBD1 matches 7 bases in the middle. The CDR3 numbers 13 residues from cysteine through phenylalanine. Only CDR3 DNA remains: 39 bases, in frame from the first base. Clipping removes 4 bases from V and 4 bases from J, with 6 as the unmatched junction base count. For CDR1 and CDR2, the germline V gene (reference sequence) lists DFQATT and SNEGSKA.